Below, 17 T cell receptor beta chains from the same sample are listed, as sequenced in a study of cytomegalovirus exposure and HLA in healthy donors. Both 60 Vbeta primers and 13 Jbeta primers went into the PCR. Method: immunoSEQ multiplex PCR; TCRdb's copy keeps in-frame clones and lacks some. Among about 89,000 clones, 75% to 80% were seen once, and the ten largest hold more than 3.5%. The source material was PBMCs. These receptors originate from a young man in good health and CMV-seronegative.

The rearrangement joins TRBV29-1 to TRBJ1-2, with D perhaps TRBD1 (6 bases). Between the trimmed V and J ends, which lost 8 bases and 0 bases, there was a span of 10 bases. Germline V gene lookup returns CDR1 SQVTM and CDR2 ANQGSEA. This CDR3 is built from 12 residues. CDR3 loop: CSTNRANYGYTF. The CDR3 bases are TGCAGCACGAACAGGGCTAACTATGGCTACACCTTC.

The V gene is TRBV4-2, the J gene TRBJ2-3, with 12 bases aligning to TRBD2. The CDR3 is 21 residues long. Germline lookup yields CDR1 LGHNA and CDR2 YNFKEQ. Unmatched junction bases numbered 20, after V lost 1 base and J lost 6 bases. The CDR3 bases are TGTGCCAGCAGCCAAGCGCGACCGCTAGCGGGGGGGCCTATGACTGAGGATACGCAGTATTTT. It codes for CASSQARPLAGGPMTEDTQYF.

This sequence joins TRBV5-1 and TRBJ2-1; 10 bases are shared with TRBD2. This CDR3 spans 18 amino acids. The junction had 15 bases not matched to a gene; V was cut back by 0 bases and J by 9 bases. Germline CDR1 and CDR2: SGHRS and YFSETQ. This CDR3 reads CASSLEASGSRHYGEQFF. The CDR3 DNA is TGCGCCAGCAGCTTGGAGGCTAGCGGGAGTAGGCATTACGGTGAGCAGTTCTTC.

The CDR3 nucleotides are TGTGCCAGCAGCAAAGCTCCTCCGGCCGGGACAGGGGTCGTGACTAATGAAAAACTGTTTTTT. As protein: CASSKAPPAGTGVVTNEKLFF. This chain uses TRBV21-1 with TRBJ1-4; the table gives TRBD1 as D, unverified against the DNA. TRBV21-1 is assigned pseudogene status. This CDR3 contains 21 residues.

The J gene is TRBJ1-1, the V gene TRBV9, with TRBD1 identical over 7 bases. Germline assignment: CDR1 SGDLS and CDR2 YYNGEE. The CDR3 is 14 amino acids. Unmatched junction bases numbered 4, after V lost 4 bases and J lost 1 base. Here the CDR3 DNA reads TGTGCCAGCAGCCCTTCAGGGGGGAACACTGAAGCTTTCTTT. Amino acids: CASSPSGGNTEAFF.

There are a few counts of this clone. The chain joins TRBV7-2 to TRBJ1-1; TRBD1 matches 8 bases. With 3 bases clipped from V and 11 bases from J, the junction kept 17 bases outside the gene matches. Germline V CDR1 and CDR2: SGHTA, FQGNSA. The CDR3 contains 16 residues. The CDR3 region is CASSLGTGILGYGAFF. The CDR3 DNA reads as TGTGCCAGCAGCTTGGGGACAGGAATACTTGGCTATGGGGCTTTCTTT.

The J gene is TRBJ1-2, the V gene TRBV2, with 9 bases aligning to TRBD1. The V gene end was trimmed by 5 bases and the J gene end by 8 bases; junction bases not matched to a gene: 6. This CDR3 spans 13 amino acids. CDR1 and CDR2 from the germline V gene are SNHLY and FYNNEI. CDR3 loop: CASSLQGAGGYTF. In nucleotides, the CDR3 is TGTGCCAGCAGTTTACAGGGGGCGGGCGGCTACACCTTC.

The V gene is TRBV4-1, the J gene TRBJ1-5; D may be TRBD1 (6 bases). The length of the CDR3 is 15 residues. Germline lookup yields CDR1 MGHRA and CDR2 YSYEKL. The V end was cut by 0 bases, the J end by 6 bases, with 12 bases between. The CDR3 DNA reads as TGCGCCAGCAGCCAAGATAGGGAAGGGGGTCAGCCCCAGCATTTT. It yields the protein CASSQDREGGQPQHF.

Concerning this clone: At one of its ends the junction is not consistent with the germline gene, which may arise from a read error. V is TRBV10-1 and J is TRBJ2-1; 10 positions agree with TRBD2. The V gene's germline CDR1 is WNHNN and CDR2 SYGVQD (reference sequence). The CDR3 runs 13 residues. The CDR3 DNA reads TGCGCCAGCAGTATAGCGGGGGGTAATGAGCGGTTCTTC. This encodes CASSIAGGNERFF.

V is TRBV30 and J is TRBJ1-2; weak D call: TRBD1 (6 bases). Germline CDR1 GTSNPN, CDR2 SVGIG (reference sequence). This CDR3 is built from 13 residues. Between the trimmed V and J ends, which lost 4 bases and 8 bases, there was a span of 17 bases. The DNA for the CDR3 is TGTGCCTGGAATCGGGACCCAGGGGAGGGCTACACCTTC. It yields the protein CAWNRDPGEGYTF.

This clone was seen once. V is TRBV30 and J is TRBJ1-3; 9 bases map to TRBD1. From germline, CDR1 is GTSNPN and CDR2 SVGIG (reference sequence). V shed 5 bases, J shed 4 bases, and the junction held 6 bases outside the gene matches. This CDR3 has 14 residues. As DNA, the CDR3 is TGTGCCTGGGATAGACAGGGGGAAGGAAACACCATATATTTT. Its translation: CAWDRQGEGNTIYF.

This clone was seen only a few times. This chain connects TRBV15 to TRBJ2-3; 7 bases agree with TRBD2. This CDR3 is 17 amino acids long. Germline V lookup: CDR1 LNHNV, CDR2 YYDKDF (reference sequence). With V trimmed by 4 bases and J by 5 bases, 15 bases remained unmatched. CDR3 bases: TGTGCCACCAGCAAGGGAGGGAGTCTTCTGAGAGTAGATACGCAGTATTTT. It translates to CATSKGGSLLRVDTQYF.

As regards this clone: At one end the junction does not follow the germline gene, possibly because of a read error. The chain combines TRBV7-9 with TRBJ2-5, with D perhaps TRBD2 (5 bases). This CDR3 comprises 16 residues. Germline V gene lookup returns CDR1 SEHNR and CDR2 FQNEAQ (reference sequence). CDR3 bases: TGTTCCAGCAGCTCCCCCCGGGGAGTGTACCAAGAGACCCAGTACTTC. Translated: CSSSSPRGVYQETQYF.

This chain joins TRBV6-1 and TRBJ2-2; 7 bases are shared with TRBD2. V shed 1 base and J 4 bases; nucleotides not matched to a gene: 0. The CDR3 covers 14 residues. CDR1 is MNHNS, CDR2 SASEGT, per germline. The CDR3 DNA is TGTGCCAGCAGTGAAGGGACTAGCACCGGGGAGCTGTTTTTT. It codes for CASSEGTSTGELFF.

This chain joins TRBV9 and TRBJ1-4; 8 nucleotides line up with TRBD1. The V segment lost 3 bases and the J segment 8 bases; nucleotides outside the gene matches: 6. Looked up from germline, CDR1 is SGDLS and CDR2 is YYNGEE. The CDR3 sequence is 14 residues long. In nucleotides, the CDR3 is TGTGCCAGCAGCGGATCCGGGACAGGAGAAAAACTGTTTTTT. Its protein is CASSGSGTGEKLFF. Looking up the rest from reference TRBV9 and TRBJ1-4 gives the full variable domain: DSGVTQTPKHLITATGQRVTLRCSPRSGDLSVYWYQQSLDQGLQFLIQYYNGEERAKGNILERFSAQQFPDLHSELNLSSLELGDSALYFCASSGSGTGEKLFFGSGTQLSVL.

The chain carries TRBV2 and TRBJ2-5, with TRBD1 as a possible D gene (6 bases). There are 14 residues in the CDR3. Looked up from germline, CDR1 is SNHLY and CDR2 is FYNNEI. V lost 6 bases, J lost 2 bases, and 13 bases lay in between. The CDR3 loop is CASSSQGSQETQYF. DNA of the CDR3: TGTGCCAGCAGCTCACAGGGCTCTCAAGAGACCCAGTACTTC.

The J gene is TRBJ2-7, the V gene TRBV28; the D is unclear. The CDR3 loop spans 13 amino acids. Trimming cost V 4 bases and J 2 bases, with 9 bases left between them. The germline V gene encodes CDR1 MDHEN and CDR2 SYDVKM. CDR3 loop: CASSSLSPYEQYF. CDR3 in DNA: TGTGCCAGCAGTTCCCTCTCCCCCTACGAGCAGTACTTC.